This T cell receptor (beta chain) was captured in a study of cytomegalovirus exposure and HLA in healthy donors. Study-wide points: It was 150 to 200 TCR beta chains that were listed as cytomegalovirus-associated. In vitro testing confirmed a few CMV-associated chains as specific for CMV antigens.

The PCR had 60 Vbeta and 13 Jbeta primers. Profiling relied on immunoSEQ multiplex PCR, and the TCRdb table lists in-frame clones only, not all of them. Counted here are roughly 150,000 clones, more than 80% occurring once; the ten biggest clones make up 4.3%. The CDR3 sequence is 11 residues long. Looked up from germline, CDR1 is KGHSH and CDR2 is LQKENI. The V and J ends lost 4 bases and 10 bases respectively, with 8 bases between them. This clone has just a few counts. Its antigen is not known. The gene calls are TRBV18 and TRBJ1-5, with D perhaps matching TRBD1 (6 bases). Sequenced material: PBMCs. The source is a woman between 40 and 55 years old in good health and CMV-seropositive. CDR3 amino acids: CASSQQGPQHF. The CDR3 DNA reads TGTGCCAGCTCACAACAGGGACCCCAGCATTTT.